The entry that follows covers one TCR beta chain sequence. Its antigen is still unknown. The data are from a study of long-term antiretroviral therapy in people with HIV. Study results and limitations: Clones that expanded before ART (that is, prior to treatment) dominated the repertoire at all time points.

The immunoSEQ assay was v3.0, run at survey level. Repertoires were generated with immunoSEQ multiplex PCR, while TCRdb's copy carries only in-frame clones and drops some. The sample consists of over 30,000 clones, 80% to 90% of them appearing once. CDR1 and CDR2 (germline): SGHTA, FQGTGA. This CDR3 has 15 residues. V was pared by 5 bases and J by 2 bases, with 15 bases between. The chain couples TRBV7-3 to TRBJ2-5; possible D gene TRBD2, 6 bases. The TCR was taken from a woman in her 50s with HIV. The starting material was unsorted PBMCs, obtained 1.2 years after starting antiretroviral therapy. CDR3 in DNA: TGTGCCAGCAGCAAATGGGGCGGGAAGCAAGAGACCCAGTACTTC. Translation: CASSKWGGKQETQYF. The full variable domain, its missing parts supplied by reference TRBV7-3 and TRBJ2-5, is GAGVSQTPSNKVTEKGKYVELRCDPISGHTALYWYRQSLGQGPEFLIYFQGTGAADDSGLPNDRFFAVRPEGSVSTLKIQRTERGDSAVYLCASSKWGGKQETQYFGPGTRLLVL.